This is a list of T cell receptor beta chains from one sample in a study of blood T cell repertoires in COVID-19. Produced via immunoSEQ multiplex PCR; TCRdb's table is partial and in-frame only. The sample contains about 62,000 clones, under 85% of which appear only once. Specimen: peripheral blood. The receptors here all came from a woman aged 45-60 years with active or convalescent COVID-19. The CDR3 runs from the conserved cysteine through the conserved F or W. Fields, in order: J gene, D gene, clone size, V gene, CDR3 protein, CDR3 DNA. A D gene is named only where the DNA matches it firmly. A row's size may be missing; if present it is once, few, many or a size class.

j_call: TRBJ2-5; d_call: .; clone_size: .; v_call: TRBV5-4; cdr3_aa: CASSPRATGGAETQYF; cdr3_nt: TGTGCCAGCAGCCCCAGAGCCACGGGGGGCGCAGAGACCCAGTACTTC
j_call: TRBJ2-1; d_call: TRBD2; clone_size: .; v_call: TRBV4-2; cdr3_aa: CASRGLAGGTYNEQFF; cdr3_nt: TGTGCCAGCAGGGGACTAGCGGGAGGTACCTACAATGAGCAGTTCTTC
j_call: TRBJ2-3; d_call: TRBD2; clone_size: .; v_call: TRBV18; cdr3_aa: CASSQGLPDRTDTQYF; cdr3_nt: TGTGCCAGCTCACAGGGACTACCCGACCGCACAGATACGCAGTATTTT
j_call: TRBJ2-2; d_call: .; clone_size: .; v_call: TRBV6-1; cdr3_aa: CASSEGQGFTGELFF; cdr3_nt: TGTGCCAGCAGCGAAGGGCAGGGTTTCACCGGGGAGCTGTTTTTT
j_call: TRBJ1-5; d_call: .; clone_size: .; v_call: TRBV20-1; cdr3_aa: CSARDGGPQHF; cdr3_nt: TGCAGTGCTAGAGATGGCGGGCCCCAGCATTTT
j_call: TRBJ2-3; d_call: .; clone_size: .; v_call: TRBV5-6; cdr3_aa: CASSLSYLSTDTQYF; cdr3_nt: TGTGCCAGCAGCTTATCGTATCTCAGCACAGATACGCAGTATTTT
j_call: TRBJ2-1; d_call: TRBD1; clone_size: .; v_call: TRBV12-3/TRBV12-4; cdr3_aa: CASSRDRDNEQFF; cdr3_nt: TGTGCCAGCAGTCGGGACAGAGACAATGAGCAGTTCTTC
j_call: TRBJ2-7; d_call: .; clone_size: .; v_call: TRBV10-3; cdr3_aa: CAISEGNEQYF; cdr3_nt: TGTGCCATCAGTGAGGGCAACGAGCAGTACTTC
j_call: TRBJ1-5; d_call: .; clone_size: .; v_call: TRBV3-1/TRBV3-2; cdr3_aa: CASSQGDRLNQPQHF; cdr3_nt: TGTGCCAGCAGCCAAGGCGACAGGTTAAATCAGCCCCAGCATTTT
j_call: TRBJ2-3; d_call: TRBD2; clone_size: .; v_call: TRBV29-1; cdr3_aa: CTSGSTDTQYF; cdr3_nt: TGCACTAGCGGGAGCACAGATACGCAGTATTTT
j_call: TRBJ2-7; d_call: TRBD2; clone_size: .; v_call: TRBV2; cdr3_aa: CASSAALALTYEQYF; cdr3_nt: TGTGCCAGCAGTGCCGCACTAGCGCTTACCTACGAGCAGTACTTC
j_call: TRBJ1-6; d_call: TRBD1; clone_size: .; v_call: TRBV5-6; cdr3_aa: CASSLGQGAVSGALHF; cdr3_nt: TGTGCCAGCAGCCTGGGACAGGGGGCTGTATCGGGAGCCCTCCACTTT
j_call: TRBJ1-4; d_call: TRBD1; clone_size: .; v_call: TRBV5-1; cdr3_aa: CASSAESGGSEKLFF; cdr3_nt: TGCGCCAGCAGCGCAGAATCAGGGGGCAGTGAAAAACTGTTTTTT
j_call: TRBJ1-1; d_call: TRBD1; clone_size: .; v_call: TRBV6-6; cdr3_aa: CASSFGTGENTEAFF; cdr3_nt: TGTGCCAGCAGTTTTGGGACAGGGGAGAACACTGAAGCTTTCTTT
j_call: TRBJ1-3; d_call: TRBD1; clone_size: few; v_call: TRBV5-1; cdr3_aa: CASSRDQGAGNTIYF; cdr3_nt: TGCGCCAGCAGCAGGGACCAGGGGGCTGGAAACACCATATATTTT
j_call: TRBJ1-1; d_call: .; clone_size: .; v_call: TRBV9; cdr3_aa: CASSVGGAREAFF; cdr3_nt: TGTGCCAGCAGCGTTGGAGGTGCCAGGGAAGCTTTCTTT
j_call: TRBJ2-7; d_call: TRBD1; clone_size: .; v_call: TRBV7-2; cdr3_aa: CASSIDRGRSYEQYF; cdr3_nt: TGTGCCAGCAGCATAGACAGGGGGAGGTCCTACGAGCAGTACTTC
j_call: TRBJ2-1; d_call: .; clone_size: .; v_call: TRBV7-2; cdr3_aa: CASSFTAGSGEQFF; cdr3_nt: TGTGCCAGCAGCTTTACGGCGGGAAGTGGGGAGCAGTTCTTC
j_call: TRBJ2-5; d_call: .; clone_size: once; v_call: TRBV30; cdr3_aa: CAWSGGLGGETQYF; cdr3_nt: TGTGCCTGGAGTGGAGGACTAGGGGGAGAGACCCAGTACTTC
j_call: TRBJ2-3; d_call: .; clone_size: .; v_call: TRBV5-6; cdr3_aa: CASSFPGGTSTDTQYF; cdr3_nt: TGTGCCAGCAGCTTCCCAGGGGGGACTAGCACAGATACGCAGTATTTT
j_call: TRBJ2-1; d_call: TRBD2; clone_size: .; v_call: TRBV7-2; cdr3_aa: CASSPGLAGVRDEQFF; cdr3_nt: TGTGCCAGCAGCCCCGGACTAGCGGGAGTACGGGATGAGCAGTTCTTC
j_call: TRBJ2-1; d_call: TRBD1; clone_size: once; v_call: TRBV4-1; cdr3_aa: CASSQWGQGELNEQFF; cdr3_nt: TGCGCCAGCAGCCAATGGGGACAGGGGGAATTAAATGAGCAGTTCTTC
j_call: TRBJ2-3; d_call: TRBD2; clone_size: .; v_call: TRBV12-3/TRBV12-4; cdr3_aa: CASRDYPDTQYF; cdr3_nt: TGTGCCAGCCGGGACTACCCAGATACGCAGTATTTT
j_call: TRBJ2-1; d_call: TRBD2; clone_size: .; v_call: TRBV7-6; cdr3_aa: CASSSKGGSGMGYNEQFF; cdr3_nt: TGTGCCAGCAGCTCGAAAGGGGGTAGCGGGATGGGCTACAATGAGCAGTTCTTC
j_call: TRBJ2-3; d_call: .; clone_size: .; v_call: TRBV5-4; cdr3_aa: CASSQEDTQYF; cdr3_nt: TGTGCCAGCAGCCAGGAAGATACGCAGTATTTT
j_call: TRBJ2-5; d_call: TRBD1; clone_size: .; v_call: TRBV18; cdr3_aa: CASSLTGRETQYF; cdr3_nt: TGTGCCAGCTCTCTGACAGGGAGAGAGACCCAGTACTTC
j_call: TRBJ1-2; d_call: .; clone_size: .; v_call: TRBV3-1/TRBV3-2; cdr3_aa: CASSQEGAWNREGYTF; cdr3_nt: TGTGCCAGCAGCCAAGAGGGGGCTTGGAACAGGGAAGGCTACACCTTC
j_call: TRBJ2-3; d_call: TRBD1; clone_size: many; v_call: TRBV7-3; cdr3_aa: CASSLQGTGDTQYF; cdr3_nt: TGTGCCAGCAGCTTACAGGGGACAGGAGATACGCAGTATTTT
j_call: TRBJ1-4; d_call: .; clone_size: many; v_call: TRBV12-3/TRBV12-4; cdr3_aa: CASREGGREKLFF; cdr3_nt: TGTGCCAGCCGCGAGGGGGGGAGAGAAAAACTGTTTTTT
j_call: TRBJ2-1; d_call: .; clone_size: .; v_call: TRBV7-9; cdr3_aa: CASSSSGRGDEQFF; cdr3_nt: TGTGCCAGCAGCTCGTCGGGCAGGGGGGATGAGCAGTTCTTC
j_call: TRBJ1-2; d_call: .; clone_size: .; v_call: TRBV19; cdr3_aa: CASGTYGYTF; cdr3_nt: TGTGCCAGTGGGACTTACGGCTACACCTTC
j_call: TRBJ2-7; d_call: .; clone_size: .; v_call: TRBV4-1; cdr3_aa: CASSPGSRAGSYEQYF; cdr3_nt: TGCGCCAGCAGCCCGGGGTCCCGGGCGGGGTCCTACGAGCAGTACTTC
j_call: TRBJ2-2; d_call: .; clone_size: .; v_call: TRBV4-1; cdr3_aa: CASSQEGQVNTGELFF; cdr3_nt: TGCGCCAGCAGCCAAGAGGGTCAGGTTAACACCGGGGAGCTGTTTTTT
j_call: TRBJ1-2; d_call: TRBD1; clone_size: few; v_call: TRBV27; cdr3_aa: CASSGTGYNYGYTF; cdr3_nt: TGTGCCAGCAGCGGGACAGGGTATAACTATGGCTACACCTTC